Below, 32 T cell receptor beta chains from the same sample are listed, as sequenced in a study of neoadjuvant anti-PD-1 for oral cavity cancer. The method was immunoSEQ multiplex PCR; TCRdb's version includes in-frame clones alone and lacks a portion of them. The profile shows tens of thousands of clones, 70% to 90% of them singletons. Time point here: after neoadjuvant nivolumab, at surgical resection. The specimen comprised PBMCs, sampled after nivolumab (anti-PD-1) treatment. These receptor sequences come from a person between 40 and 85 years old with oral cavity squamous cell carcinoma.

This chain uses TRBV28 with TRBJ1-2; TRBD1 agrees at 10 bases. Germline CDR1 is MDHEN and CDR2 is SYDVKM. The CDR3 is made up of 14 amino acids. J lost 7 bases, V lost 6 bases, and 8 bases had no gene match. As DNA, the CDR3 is TGTGCCAGCAGGTCGACAGGGGGCTTCTTTGGCTACACCTTC. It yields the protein CASRSTGGFFGYTF.

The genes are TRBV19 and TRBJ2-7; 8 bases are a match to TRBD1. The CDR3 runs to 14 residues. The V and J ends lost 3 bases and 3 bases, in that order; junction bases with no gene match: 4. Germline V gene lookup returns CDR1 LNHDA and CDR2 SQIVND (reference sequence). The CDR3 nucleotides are TGTGCCAGTAGTATCGACAGGGGAAGCTACGAGCAGTACTTC. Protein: CASSIDRGSYEQYF.

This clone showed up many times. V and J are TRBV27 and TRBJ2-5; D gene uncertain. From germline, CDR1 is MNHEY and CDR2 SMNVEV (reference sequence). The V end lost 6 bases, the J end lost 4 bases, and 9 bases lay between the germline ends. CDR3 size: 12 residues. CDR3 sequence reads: CASRGDGETQYF. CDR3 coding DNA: TGTGCCAGCAGGGGCGACGGAGAGACCCAGTACTTC.

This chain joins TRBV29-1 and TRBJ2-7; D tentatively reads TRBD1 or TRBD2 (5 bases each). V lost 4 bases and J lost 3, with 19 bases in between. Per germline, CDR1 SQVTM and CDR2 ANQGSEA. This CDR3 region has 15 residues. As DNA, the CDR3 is TGCAGCGTTGGGTCGGGAACAGGTCGGTACTACGAGCAGTACTTC. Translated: CSVGSGTGRYYEQYF.

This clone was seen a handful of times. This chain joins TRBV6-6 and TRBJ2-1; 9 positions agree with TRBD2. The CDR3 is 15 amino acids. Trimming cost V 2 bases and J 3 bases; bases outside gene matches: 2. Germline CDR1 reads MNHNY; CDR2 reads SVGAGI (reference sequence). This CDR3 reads CASSYVAGDYNEQFF. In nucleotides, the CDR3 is TGTGCCAGCAGTTACGTAGCGGGAGACTACAATGAGCAGTTCTTC.

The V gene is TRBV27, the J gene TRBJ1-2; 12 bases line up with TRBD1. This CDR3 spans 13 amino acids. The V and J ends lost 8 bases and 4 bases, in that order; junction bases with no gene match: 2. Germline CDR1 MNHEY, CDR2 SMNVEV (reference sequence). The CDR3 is CASGTGGLYGYTF. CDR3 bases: TGTGCCAGCGGGACAGGGGGCCTCTATGGCTACACCTTC.

CDR3 sequence: CASTSTASEAFF. CDR3 DNA: TGTGCCAGCACCTCGACAGCCTCTGAAGCTTTCTTT. The rearrangement joins TRBV28 to TRBJ1-1; a possible D gene is TRBD1 (5 bases). Trimming removed 7 bases from V and 6 bases from J, with 12 bases in between. This CDR3 is built from 12 residues. Looked up from germline, CDR1 is MDHEN and CDR2 is SYDVKM.

In nucleotides, the CDR3 is TGTGCCAGCAGCAACGTTGAAGGGACAGGCGCCCCCTTTAACTATGGCTACACCTTC. Amino acid sequence: CASSNVEGTGAPFNYGYTF. This chain uses TRBV7-2 with TRBJ1-2, with 8 bases lining up with TRBD1. The length of the CDR3 is 19 residues. Germline V gene lookup returns CDR1 SGHTA and CDR2 FQGNSA. The J segment lost 1 base and the V segment lost 5 bases, leaving 18 bases of the junction unmatched.

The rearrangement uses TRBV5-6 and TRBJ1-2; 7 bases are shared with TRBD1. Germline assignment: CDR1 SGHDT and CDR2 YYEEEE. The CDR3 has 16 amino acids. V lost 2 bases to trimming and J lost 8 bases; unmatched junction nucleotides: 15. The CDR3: CASSLGQAGSVRGYTF. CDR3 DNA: TGTGCCAGCAGCTTAGGACAGGCAGGATCCGTTAGGGGCTACACCTTC.

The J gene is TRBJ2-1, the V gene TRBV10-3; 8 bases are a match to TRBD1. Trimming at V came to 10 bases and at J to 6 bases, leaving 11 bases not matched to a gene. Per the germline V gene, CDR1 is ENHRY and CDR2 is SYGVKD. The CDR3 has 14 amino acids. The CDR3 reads CASAPGQAPNEQFF. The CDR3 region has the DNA TGTGCCAGCGCCCCGGGACAGGCCCCCAATGAGCAGTTCTTC.

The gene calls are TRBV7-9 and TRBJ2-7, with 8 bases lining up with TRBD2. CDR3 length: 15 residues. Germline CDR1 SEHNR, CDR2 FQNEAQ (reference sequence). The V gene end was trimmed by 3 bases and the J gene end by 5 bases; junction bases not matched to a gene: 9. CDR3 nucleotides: TGTGCCAGCAGCTTCTTAGCGGGGAAGCGCGACGAGCAGTACTTC. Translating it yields CASSFLAGKRDEQYF.

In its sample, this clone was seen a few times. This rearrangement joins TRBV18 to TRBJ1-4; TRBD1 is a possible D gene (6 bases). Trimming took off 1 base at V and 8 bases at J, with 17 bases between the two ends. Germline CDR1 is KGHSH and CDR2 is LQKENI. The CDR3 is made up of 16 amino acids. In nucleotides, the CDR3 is TGTGCCAGCTCACCACTTCAAGGCGGGGGCAAGGAAAAACTGTTTTTT. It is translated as CASSPLQGGGKEKLFF.

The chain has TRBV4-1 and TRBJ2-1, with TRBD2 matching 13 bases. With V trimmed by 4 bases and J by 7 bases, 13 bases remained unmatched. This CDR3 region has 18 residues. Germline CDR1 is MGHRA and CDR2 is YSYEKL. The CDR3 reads CASSPGGRLAGGLNEQFF. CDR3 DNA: TGCGCCAGCAGCCCCGGGGGCCGACTAGCGGGAGGCCTTAATGAGCAGTTCTTC.

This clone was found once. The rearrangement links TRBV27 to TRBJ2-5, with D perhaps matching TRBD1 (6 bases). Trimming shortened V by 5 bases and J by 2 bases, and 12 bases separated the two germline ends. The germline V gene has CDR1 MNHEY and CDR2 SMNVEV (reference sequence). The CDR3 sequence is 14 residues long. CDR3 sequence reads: CASSAGVGQETQYF. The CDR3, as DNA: TGTGCCAGCAGTGCAGGGGTTGGGCAAGAGACCCAGTACTTC.

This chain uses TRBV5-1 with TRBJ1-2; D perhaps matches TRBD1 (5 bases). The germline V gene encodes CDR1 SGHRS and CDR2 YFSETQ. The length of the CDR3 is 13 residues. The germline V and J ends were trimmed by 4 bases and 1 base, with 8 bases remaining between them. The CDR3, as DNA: TGCGCCAGCAGCGCAGGACATAACTATGGCTACACCTTC. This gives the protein CASSAGHNYGYTF. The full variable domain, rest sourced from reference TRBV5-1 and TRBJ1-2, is KAGVTQTPRYLIKTRGQQVTLSCSPISGHRSVSWYQQTPGQGLQFLFEYFSETQRNKGNFPGRFSGRQFSNSRSEMNVSTLELGDSALYLCASSAGHNYGYTFGSGTRLTVV.

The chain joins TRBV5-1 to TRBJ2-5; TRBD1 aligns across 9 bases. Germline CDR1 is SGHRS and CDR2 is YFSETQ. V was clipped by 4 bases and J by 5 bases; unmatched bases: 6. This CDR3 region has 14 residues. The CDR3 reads CASSPGTGTETQYF. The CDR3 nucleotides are TGCGCCAGCAGCCCGGGGACAGGGACGGAGACCCAGTACTTC.

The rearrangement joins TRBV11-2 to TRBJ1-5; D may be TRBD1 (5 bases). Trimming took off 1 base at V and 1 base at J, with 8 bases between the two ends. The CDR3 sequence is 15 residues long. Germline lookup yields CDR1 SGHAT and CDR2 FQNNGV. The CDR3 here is CASSLGRASNQPQHF. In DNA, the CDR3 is TGTGCCAGCAGCTTAGGCAGGGCGAGCAATCAGCCCCAGCATTTT.

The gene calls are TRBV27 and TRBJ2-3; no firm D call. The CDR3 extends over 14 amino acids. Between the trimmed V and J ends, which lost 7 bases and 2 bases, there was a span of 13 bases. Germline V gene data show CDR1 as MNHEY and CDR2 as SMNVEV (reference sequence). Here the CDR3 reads CASNRAGFTDTQYF. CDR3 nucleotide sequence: TGTGCCAGCAATAGGGCCGGCTTCACAGATACGCAGTATTTT.

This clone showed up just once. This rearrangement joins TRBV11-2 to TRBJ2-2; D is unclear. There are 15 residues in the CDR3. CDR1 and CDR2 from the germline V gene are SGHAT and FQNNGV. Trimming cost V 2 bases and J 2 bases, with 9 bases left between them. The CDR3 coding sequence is TGTGCCAGCAGCTTAAACATTCGAAACACCGGGGAGCTGTTTTTT. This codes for CASSLNIRNTGELFF.

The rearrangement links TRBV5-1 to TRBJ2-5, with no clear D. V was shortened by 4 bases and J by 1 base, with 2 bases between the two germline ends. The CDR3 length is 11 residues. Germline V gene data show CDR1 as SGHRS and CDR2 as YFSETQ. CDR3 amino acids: CASSAQETQYF. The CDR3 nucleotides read TGCGCCAGCAGCGCCCAAGAGACCCAGTACTTC.

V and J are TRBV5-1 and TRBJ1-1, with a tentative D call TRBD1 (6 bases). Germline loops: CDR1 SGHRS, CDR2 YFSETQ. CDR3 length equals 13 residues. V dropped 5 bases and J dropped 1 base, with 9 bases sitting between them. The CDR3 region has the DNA TGCGCCAGCAGTCTACAGGGGAACACTGAAGCTTTCTTT. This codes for CASSLQGNTEAFF.

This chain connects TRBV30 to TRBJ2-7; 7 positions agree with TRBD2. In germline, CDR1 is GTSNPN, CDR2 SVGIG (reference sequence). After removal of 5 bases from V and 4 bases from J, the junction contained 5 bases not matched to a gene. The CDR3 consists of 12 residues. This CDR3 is CAWGLEVYEQYF. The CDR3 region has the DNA TGTGCCTGGGGACTAGAGGTTTACGAGCAGTACTTC.

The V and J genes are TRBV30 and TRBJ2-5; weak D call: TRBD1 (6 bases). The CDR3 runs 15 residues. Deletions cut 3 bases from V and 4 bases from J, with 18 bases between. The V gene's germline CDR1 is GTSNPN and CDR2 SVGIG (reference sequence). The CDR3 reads CAWSAGTTGRETQYF. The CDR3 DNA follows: TGTGCCTGGAGCGCTGGGACAACCGGGCGAGAGACCCAGTACTTC.

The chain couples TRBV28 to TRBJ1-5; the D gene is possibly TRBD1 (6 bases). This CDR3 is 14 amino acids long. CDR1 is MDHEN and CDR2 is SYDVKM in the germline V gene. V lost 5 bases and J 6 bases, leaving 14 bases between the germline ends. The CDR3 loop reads CASSLHRGGQPQHF. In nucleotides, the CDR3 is TGTGCCAGCAGTCTTCACAGAGGGGGTCAGCCCCAGCATTTT.

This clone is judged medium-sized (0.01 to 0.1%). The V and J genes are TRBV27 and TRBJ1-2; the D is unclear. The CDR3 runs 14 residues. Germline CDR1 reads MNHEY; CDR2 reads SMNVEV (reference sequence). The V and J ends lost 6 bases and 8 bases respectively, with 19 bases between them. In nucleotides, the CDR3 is TGTGCCAGCAGCATTGCCGGAAGATCGGGGGGCTACACCTTC. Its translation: CASSIAGRSGGYTF.

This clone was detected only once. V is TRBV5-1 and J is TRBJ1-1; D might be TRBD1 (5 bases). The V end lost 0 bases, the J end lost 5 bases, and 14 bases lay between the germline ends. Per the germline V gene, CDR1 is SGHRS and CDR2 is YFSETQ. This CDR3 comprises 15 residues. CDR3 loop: CASSLGLQVITEAFF. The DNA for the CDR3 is TGCGCCAGCAGCTTGGGATTACAGGTAATTACTGAAGCTTTCTTT.

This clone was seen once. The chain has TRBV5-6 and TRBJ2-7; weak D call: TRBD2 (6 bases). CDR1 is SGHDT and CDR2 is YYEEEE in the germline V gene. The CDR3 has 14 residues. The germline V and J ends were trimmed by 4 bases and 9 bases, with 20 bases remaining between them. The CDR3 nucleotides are TGTGCCAGCAGCAGTGTGGACTACCCGTTGGGGCAGTACTTC. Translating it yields CASSSVDYPLGQYF.

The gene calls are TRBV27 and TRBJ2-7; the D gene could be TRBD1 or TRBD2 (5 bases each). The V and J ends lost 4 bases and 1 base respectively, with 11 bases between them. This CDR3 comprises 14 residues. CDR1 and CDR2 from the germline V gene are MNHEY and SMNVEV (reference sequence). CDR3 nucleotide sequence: TGTGCCAGCAGTTGGGGACCCAGGTCCTACGAGCAGTACTTC. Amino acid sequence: CASSWGPRSYEQYF.

CDR3 DNA: TGTGCCAGCAGCTTAGTCCCCAGGACCTACGAGCAGTACTTC. Protein product: CASSLVPRTYEQYF. The V gene is TRBV7-2, the J gene TRBJ2-7; D gene uncertain. Germline V gene sequence: CDR1 SGHTA, CDR2 FQGNSA. The length of the CDR3 is 14 residues. V shed 1 base and J shed 2 bases, with 9 bases lying between them.

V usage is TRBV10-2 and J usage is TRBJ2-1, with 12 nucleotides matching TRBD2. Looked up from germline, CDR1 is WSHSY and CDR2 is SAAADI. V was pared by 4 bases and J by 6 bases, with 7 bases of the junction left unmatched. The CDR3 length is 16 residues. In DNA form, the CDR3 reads TGCGCCAGCAGTGCACGGGGACTAGCGGGTACCAATGAGCAGTTCTTC. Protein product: CASSARGLAGTNEQFF.

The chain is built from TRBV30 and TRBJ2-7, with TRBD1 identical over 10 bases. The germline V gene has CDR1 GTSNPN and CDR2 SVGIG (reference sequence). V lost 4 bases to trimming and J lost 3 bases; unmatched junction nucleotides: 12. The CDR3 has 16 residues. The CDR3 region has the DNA TGTGCCTGGATACGATCCGGGACAGGGGACCGCTACGAGCAGTACTTC. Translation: CAWIRSGTGDRYEQYF.

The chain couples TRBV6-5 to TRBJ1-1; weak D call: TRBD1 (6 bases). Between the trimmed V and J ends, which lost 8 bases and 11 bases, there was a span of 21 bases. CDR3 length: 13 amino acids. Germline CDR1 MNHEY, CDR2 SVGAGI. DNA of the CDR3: TGTGCCAGCGTTAGAATTGGGGACACGCGCGCTTTCTTT. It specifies CASVRIGDTRAFF.